This TCR beta chain was identified in a study of response to subunit inactivated influenza vaccine. The CDR3 extends over 15 amino acids. Per germline, CDR1 MDHEN and CDR2 SYDVKM. Trimming took 6 bases from V and 2 from J; bases not matched to a gene: 4. This clonotype was observed a handful of times. The target antigen is unknown. Notes on the study in general: New T cells are recruited in small numbers by each seasonal influenza vaccination, according to the authors' suggestion.

TCRdb reprocessed the RT-PCR reads with MiXCR, giving one entry per CDR3 protein. The sample has 590,000 or so distinct CDR3 sequences, about 15% seen once. This clonotype originated in a man aged 45-65 years who received an inactivated influenza vaccine. The J gene is TRBJ2-3, the V gene TRBV28, with TRBD2 identical over 11 bases. Sequenced material: PBMCs from blood, taken approximately 15 days before vaccination. The CDR3 protein is CASRTTSGVTDTQYF. The CDR3 DNA reads TGTGCCAGCAGGACGACTAGCGGGGTCACAGATACGCAGTATTTT.